This T cell receptor beta chain originates from a study of cytomegalovirus exposure and HLA in healthy donors. Study-wide findings and caveats: Among TCR beta chains, those listed as cytomegalovirus-associated numbered approximately 150. In the roughly 120 validation repertoires, a later analysis found that first-cohort TCR clusters tended to co-occur.

Of note for this clone: The antigen is not known.

The CDR3 is 16 residues long. The V gene's germline CDR1 is SEHNR and CDR2 FQNEAQ (reference sequence). The ends were cut back, 2 bases at V and 3 bases at J, with 16 bases in the middle. Produced via immunoSEQ multiplex PCR; TCRdb's table is partial and in-frame only. Counted here are fewer than 200,000 clones, less than 90% occurring once; the ten biggest clones make up under 7%. This sequence was found in a woman in her 30s in good health and CMV-seronegative. Sequenced: PBMCs. J is TRBJ2-5 and V is TRBV7-9; possibly TRBD1 or TRBD2 for D (6 bases each). CDR3 protein: CASSLRRGAGEETQYF. The CDR3, as DNA: TGTGCCAGCAGCTTAAGGAGGGGCGCAGGGGAAGAGACCCAGTACTTC.